This T cell receptor beta chain was recovered during a study of siplizumab effects on memory and regulatory T cells. TCRdb's copy holds only in-frame clones and misses some; the assay was immunoSEQ multiplex PCR. The table includes around 110,000 clones, approximately 94% detected once. Broader study findings: The majority of clones, roughly 80-95% of proliferating CD4+ or CD8+ clones, lacked an assignable naive or memory phenotype. Memory T cells appeared less diverse than naive cells, which seemed to contribute substantially to alloresponse.

This clone was observed once. Its antigen is unknown. This TCR derives from a human donor in good health. The source material was non-Treg CD4+ T cells sorted from blood.

In nucleotides, the CDR3 is TGTGCCAGCAGCTTAGGGACAGTCAGGAACACTGAAGCTTTCTTT. This sequence encodes CASSLGTVRNTEAFF. The gene calls are TRBV7-9 and TRBJ1-1; tentative D call: TRBD1 (6 bases). The ends were cut back, 1 base at V and 1 base at J, with 10 bases in the middle. Germline V gene data show CDR1 as SEHNR and CDR2 as FQNEAQ (reference sequence). This CDR3 region has 15 residues.